This TCR beta chain was documented in a study of chronic HIV infection and antiretroviral therapy. Notes on this clonotype: A read error may account for a junction end that differs from germline.

Looked up from germline, CDR1 is SNHLY and CDR2 is FYNNEI. This CDR3 is built from 15 residues. MiXCR, applied by TCRdb to the 5' RACE reads, yields one record per CDR3 protein. In the table there are 39,000 or so distinct CDR3 sequences, around 8.7% of which are singletons. This TCR derives from an adult who had HIV and had not received antiretroviral therapy, or was an uninfected healthy control (not recorded which). What was sequenced was peripheral blood. V is TRBV2 and J is TRBJ1-3, with 11 bases that match TRBD1. CDR3 loop: CASRAGQGARNTVYF. The CDR3 DNA sequence: TGTGCCAGCAGAGCCGGACAGGGGGCGAGAAACACCGTATATTTT.